These 14 T cell receptor beta chains came from one sample sequenced in a study of CD8+ T cells in alopecia areata. Investigators isolated RNA and reverse transcribed it into cDNA to act as the sequencing template. Only in-frame clones appear in the TCRdb table, and some are missing; sequencing was by immunoSEQ multiplex PCR. The table shows 130,000 to 150,000 clones, with approximately 65% occurring only once. The sample was CD8+ T cells sorted from blood. The source of these receptors is a human donor in good health.

For the CDR3, the DNA is TGTGCCAGCAGTTTCTTCGGCCCCTTGAATGAGCAGTTCTTC. This codes for CASSFFGPLNEQFF. This chain connects TRBV27 to TRBJ2-1; no clear D gene. The CDR3 loop spans 14 amino acids. Germline assignment: CDR1 MNHEY and CDR2 SMNVEV (reference sequence). V was clipped by 3 bases and J by 7 bases, with 13 bases between them.

V gene TRBV2 combines with J gene TRBJ2-7; D not resolved. Trimming took off 7 bases at V and 0 bases at J, with 1 base between the two ends. The CDR3 is 10 residues long. Germline V gives CDR1 SNHLY, CDR2 FYNNEI. The chain's CDR3 is CASISYEQYF. CDR3 nucleotides: TGTGCCAGCATCTCCTACGAGCAGTACTTC.

This clone was observed a handful of times. The genes are TRBV11-1 and TRBJ1-5; D unresolved. V was trimmed by 4 bases and J by 5 bases, leaving 9 bases between them. CDR1 and CDR2 (germline): SGHAT, FQDESV (reference sequence). There are 13 residues in the CDR3. The CDR3 here is CASSSGEDQPQHF. CDR3 bases: TGTGCCAGCAGCTCCGGGGAGGATCAGCCCCAGCATTTT.

The V gene is TRBV9, the J gene TRBJ1-1; tentative D call: TRBD1 (5 bases). The CDR3 is 14 residues long. Trimming removed 4 bases from V and 4 bases from J, with 14 bases in between. Germline V gives CDR1 SGDLS, CDR2 YYNGEE. CDR3 residues: CASSTSDSATEAFF. DNA of the CDR3: TGTGCCAGCAGCACGAGTGACAGCGCCACTGAAGCTTTCTTT.

V gene TRBV6-5 combines with J gene TRBJ1-1, with D unclear. CDR3 size: 13 residues. Germline CDR1 reads MNHEY; CDR2 reads SVGAGI. V gave up 7 bases and J gave up 5 bases, with 14 bases separating them. The CDR3 DNA reads TGTGCCAGCACGAGGAAGGGTTGGACTGAAGCTTTCTTT. Amino acids: CASTRKGWTEAFF.

The genes are TRBV5-6 and TRBJ2-7, with 12 bases fitting TRBD1. The junction had 6 bases not matched to a gene; V was cut back by 4 bases and J by 4 bases. In germline, CDR1 is SGHDT, CDR2 YYEEEE. The CDR3 sequence is 15 residues long. The CDR3 loop is CASSPGTGGAYEQYF. DNA of the CDR3: TGTGCCAGCAGCCCCGGGACAGGGGGCGCGTACGAGCAGTACTTC.

This sequence joins TRBV27 and TRBJ2-7, with TRBD1 matching 8 bases. The germline CDR1 and CDR2 sequences are MNHEY and SMNVEV (reference sequence). Germline trimming cut 3 bases from V and 5 bases from J; bases unmatched to any gene: 9. CDR3 length: 15 amino acids. DNA of the CDR3: TGTGCCAGCAGTTTGAAGCAAGTGACAGGGGACGAGCAGTACTTC. It yields the protein CASSLKQVTGDEQYF.

Regarding this clone: Other DNA sequences within the sample encode an identical CDR3. CDR3 residues: CASSLNTGELFF. CDR3 bases: TGTGCCAGCAGTTTAAACACCGGGGAGCTGTTTTTT. V and J are TRBV27 and TRBJ2-2; D is ambiguous. Germline-derived CDR1 and CDR2 are MNHEY and SMNVEV (reference sequence). The CDR3 spans 12 residues. The V end lost 2 bases, the J end lost 2 bases, and 0 bases lay between the germline ends.

The chain uses TRBV6-5 and TRBJ2-5, with D possibly matching TRBD2 (5 bases). V was cut by 8 bases and J by 7 bases, with 20 bases left in between. This CDR3 is built from 14 residues. Germline-derived CDR1 and CDR2 are MNHEY and SVGAGI. CDR3 in DNA: TGTGCCAGCCACCCAAGCTTCGAGGGCGGGACCCAGTACTTC. Protein: CASHPSFEGGTQYF.

This clone was seen a handful of times. The chain uses TRBV5-1 and TRBJ1-1; no clear D. V dropped 0 bases and J dropped 1 base, with 7 bases sitting between them. The CDR3 covers 14 residues. Per the germline V gene, CDR1 is SGHRS and CDR2 is YFSETQ. CDR3 nucleotides: TGCGCCAGCAGCTTGGGGGCAGGGAACACTGAAGCTTTCTTT. Residues: CASSLGAGNTEAFF. The variable domain in full, completed from reference TRBV5-1 and TRBJ1-1, reads KAGVTQTPRYLIKTRGQQVTLSCSPISGHRSVSWYQQTPGQGLQFLFEYFSETQRNKGNFPGRFSGRQFSNSRSEMNVSTLELGDSALYLCASSLGAGNTEAFFGQGTRLTVV.

The J gene is TRBJ2-5, the V gene TRBV11-2; 9 bases align to TRBD1. The CDR3 length is 15 residues. CDR1 and CDR2 from the germline V gene are SGHAT and FQNNGV. The trim removed 2 bases at V and 4 bases at J, leaving 5 bases unmatched. The CDR3 reads CASSLTGGRGETQYF. DNA for the CDR3: TGTGCCAGCAGCTTAACAGGGGGCCGGGGAGAGACCCAGTACTTC.

The V and J genes are TRBV6-6 and TRBJ2-7, with 7 positions matching TRBD1. V gave up 11 bases and J gave up 3 bases; unmatched junction bases: 16. CDR3 size: 15 residues. CDR1 is MNHNY, CDR2 SVGAGI, per germline (reference sequence). The CDR3 protein is CAGPVSRDSIYEQYF. CDR3 bases: TGTGCCGGACCAGTAAGCCGGGACAGTATCTACGAGCAGTACTTC.

The rearrangement uses TRBV29-1 and TRBJ1-1; no clear D gene. Germline lookup yields CDR1 SQVTM and CDR2 ANQGSEA. The V end lost 0 bases, the J end lost 8 bases, and 7 bases lay between the germline ends. The CDR3 loop spans 11 amino acids. CDR3 residues: CSVEDWTEAFF. The CDR3 DNA reads TGCAGCGTTGAAGATTGGACCGAAGCTTTCTTT.

Here the CDR3 reads CASGDAVTQYF. The CDR3 DNA follows: TGTGCTAGTGGTGACGCGGTGACGCAGTATTTT. V usage is TRBV12-5 and J usage is TRBJ2-3; unclear D gene. V was cut by 5 bases and J by 9 bases, with 9 bases left in between. This CDR3 has 11 amino acids. Germline loops: CDR1 LGHNT, CDR2 FRNRAP.